The clone carrying this T cell receptor (beta chain) was seen a few times. This sample includes further DNA sequences coding for the same CDR3. Germline V gene sequence: CDR1 SNHLY, CDR2 FYNNEI. Trimming removed 4 bases from V and 7 bases from J, with 7 bases in between. The CDR3 contains 11 residues. The record originates from a study of shared clonotypes between healthy human individuals. TCRdb keeps only in-frame clones here, not all; method: immunoSEQ multiplex PCR. The sample holds some 1 million clones, approximately 72% seen once. This TCR came from a man between 18 and 29 years old in good health. The sample taken for sequencing was memory CD4+ T cells sorted from blood. Regarding subset: CD45RA-negative fraction. The V and J genes are TRBV2 and TRBJ1-1; D ambiguous. CDR3 sequence reads: CASSGQIEAFF. CDR3 bases: TGTGCCAGCAGTGGACAAATTGAAGCTTTCTTT.